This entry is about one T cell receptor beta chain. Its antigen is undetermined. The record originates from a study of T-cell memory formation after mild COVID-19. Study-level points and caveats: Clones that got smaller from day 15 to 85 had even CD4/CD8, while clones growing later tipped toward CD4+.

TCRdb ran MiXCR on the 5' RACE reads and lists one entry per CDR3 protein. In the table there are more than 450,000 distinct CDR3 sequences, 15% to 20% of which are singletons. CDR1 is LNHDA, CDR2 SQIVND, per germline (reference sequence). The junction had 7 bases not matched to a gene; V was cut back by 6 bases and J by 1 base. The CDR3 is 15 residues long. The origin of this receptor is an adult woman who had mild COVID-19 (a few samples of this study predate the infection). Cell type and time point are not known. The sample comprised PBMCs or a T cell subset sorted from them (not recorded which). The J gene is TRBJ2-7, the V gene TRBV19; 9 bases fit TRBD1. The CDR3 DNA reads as TGTGCCAGTAGCAAAAGGACAGGGGATTCCTACGAGCAGTACTTC. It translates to CASSKRTGDSYEQYF.